This passage covers 11 T cell receptor beta chains from one sample sequenced in a study of CD8 T cells in Susac syndrome. Reverse transcription of 0.5 to 1 ug RNA used random hexamers. TCRdb re-analysed the immunoSEQ multiplex PCR reads in MiXCR, keeping a single row per CDR3 protein. This sample has 200,000 or so distinct CDR3 sequences; more than 90% occur once, and the top ten carry approximately 0.093%. Sequencing used CD4+ T cells from PBMCs. The receptors come from a human donor with multiple sclerosis.

This clonotype was counted only a few times. The chain has TRBV5-4 and TRBJ2-1; D ambiguous. CDR1 and CDR2 (germline): SGHNT, YYREEE (reference sequence). V lost 0 bases and J lost 0, with 4 bases in between. The CDR3 length is 14 residues. The CDR3 nucleotides read TGTGCCAGCAGCTTGGGACTCTCCTACAATGAGCAGTTCTTC. This gives the protein CASSLGLSYNEQFF.

V usage is TRBV19 and J usage is TRBJ2-7, with 13 bases aligning to TRBD2. Looked up from germline, CDR1 is LNHDA and CDR2 is SQIVND (reference sequence). V lost 5 bases to trimming and J lost 5 bases; unmatched junction nucleotides: 6. The CDR3 length is 15 residues. CDR3 DNA sequence: TGTGCCAGTAGTTTAAGGACTAGCGGGGGTCACGAGCAGTACTTC. Translated, it gives CASSLRTSGGHEQYF.

The gene calls are TRBV6-6 and TRBJ2-7; D possibly corresponds to TRBD1 (6 bases). The CDR3 length is 13 residues. V shed 2 bases and J shed 5 bases, with 10 bases lying between them. Germline CDR1 and CDR2: MNHNY and SVGAGI (reference sequence). The CDR3 here is CASSYTGSHEQYF. DNA for the CDR3: TGTGCCAGCAGTTACACAGGGTCCCACGAGCAGTACTTC.

The genes are TRBV3-1 and TRBJ1-1; D is ambiguous. This CDR3 spans 13 amino acids. Trimming shortened V by 0 bases and J by 6 bases, and 8 bases separated the two germline ends. From germline, CDR1 is LGHDT and CDR2 YNNKEL (reference sequence). The CDR3 is CASSQDPVSEAFF. In nucleotides, the CDR3 is TGTGCCAGCAGCCAAGATCCCGTCTCTGAAGCTTTCTTT.

This clonotype was found a few times. The genes are TRBV11-2 and TRBJ2-5, with TRBD2 as a possible D gene (5 bases). This CDR3 spans 13 amino acids. The V end was cut by 3 bases, the J end by 5 bases, with 10 bases between. CDR1 and CDR2 (germline): SGHAT, FQNNGV. The DNA of the CDR3 is TGTGCCAGCAGCTTCCCCCCGGGGGAGACCCAGTACTTC. Its protein product is CASSFPPGETQYF.

The rearrangement uses TRBV11-2 and TRBJ2-7; D is ambiguous. In germline, CDR1 is SGHAT, CDR2 FQNNGV. V was clipped by 0 bases and J by 5 bases, with 11 bases between them. The CDR3 totals 14 residues. In DNA form, the CDR3 reads TGTGCCAGCAGCTTAGATCACGTGGGGAACGAGCAGTACTTC. Its translation: CASSLDHVGNEQYF.

The chain couples TRBV12-3 or TRBV12-4 to TRBJ2-1; D uncertain. The CDR3 runs to 13 residues. Trimming left V 1 base short and J 8 bases short, with 9 bases between. CDR3 loop: CASSLGRPYEQFF. The DNA for the CDR3 is TGTGCCAGCAGTTTAGGTCGGCCGTATGAGCAGTTCTTC.

This chain connects TRBV29-1 to TRBJ2-7; the match to TRBD2 covers 8 bases. The germline CDR1 and CDR2 sequences are SQVTM and ANQGSEA. This CDR3 has 14 residues. V gave up 2 bases and J gave up 3 bases; unmatched junction bases: 6. The CDR3 reads CSVEWREVYYEQYF. The CDR3 region has the DNA TGCAGCGTTGAATGGCGGGAGGTGTACTACGAGCAGTACTTC.

The chain links TRBV10-3 to TRBJ2-3; 10 nucleotides line up with TRBD1. In germline, CDR1 is ENHRY, CDR2 SYGVKD. The CDR3 length is 16 residues. V lost 7 bases to trimming and J lost 3 bases; unmatched junction nucleotides: 10. The CDR3 sequence: CAIMAGQGKGTDTQYF. The CDR3 region has the DNA TGTGCCATCATGGCGGGACAGGGGAAGGGAACAGATACGCAGTATTTT.

The chain is built from TRBV7-9 and TRBJ2-3, with D uncertain. CDR1 and CDR2 (germline): SEHNR, FQNEAQ (reference sequence). Trimming shortened V by 5 bases and J by 7 bases, and 16 bases separated the two germline ends. The CDR3 runs to 14 residues. The CDR3 DNA reads as TGTGCCAGCAGCGCACCCGGGCCAGCAAATACGCAGTATTTT. This codes for CASSAPGPANTQYF. Looking up the rest from reference TRBV7-9 and TRBJ2-3 gives the full variable domain: DTGVSQNPRHKITKRGQNVTFRCDPISEHNRLYWYRQTLGQGPEFLTYFQNEAQLEKSRLLSDRFSAERPKGSFSTLEIQRTEQGDSAMYLCASSAPGPANTQYFGPGTRLTVL.

The V and J genes are TRBV30 and TRBJ2-2, with TRBD1 matching over 7 bases. Germline V gene lookup returns CDR1 GTSNPN and CDR2 SVGIG (reference sequence). The CDR3 consists of 15 residues. V gave up 4 bases and J gave up 7 bases; unmatched junction bases: 12. CDR3 in amino acids: CAWTTGAGAHGELFF. The CDR3 nucleotides read TGTGCCTGGACCACAGGGGCAGGGGCGCACGGGGAGCTGTTTTTT. Combining the CDR3 with reference TRBV30 and TRBJ2-2 gives the whole variable domain SQTIHQWPATLVQPVGSPLSLECTVEGTSNPNLYWYRQAAGRGLQLLFYSVGIGQISSEVPQNLSASRPQDRQFILSSKKLLLSDSGFYLCAWTTGAGAHGELFFGEGSRLTVL.